The clone carrying this TCR beta chain was detected a few times. Random hexamers primed reverse transcription of about 0.45 to 1 ug RNA. TCRdb processed the immunoSEQ multiplex PCR reads anew with MiXCR; each CDR3 protein has one entry. This table has about 430,000 distinct CDR3 sequences, more than 80% appearing once. In the multiple sclerosis control group, patients were treatment-naive and had stable or active relapsing-remitting disease. This record comes from a study of CD8 T cells in Susac syndrome. With V trimmed by 5 bases and J by 0 bases, 3 bases remained unmatched. CDR1 is MNHEY, CDR2 SMNVEV, per germline (reference sequence). The CDR3 runs to 14 residues.

Input material: CD8+ T cells from PBMCs. J is TRBJ1-2 and V is TRBV27, with 7 bases fitting TRBD1. This receptor was obtained from a human donor with multiple sclerosis. The DNA of the CDR3 is TGTGCCAGCAGTCTTGGGACAGCTAACTATGGCTACACCTTC. Residues: CASSLGTANYGYTF.